The clone carrying this T cell receptor beta chain was counted at least ten times. As for time point: persistent/refractory GD, antithyroid drugs over 5 years with positive TRAb. There was RNA extracted from PBMCs, and the TCR library was made from it. CDR3 length equals 15 residues. The V gene's germline CDR1 is MDHEN and CDR2 SYDVKM. V shed 4 bases, J shed 1 base, and the junction held 4 bases outside the gene matches. The data stem from a study of regulatory T cells in long-lasting Graves disease. Sequencing libraries for TCR beta were prepared with iRepertoire HTBI primers and Arm-PCR of CDR3 regions. Each CDR3 protein gets one entry after TCRdb re-called the multiplex PCR reads with MiXCR. Altogether approximately 360,000 distinct CDR3 sequences are present, roughly 24% being singletons, with the ten largest covering approximately 30%.

The specimen comprised peripheral blood mononuclear cells (PBMCs), sampled when the disease was refractory, from a patient treated with antithyroid drugs. The origin of this receptor is a woman aged 40-49 years with Graves disease. The J gene is TRBJ1-2, the V gene TRBV28, with 9 bases matching TRBD1. This CDR3 reads CASSSTGGGNYGYTF. The CDR3, as DNA: TGTGCCAGCAGTTCGACAGGGGGAGGTAACTATGGCTACACCTTC.